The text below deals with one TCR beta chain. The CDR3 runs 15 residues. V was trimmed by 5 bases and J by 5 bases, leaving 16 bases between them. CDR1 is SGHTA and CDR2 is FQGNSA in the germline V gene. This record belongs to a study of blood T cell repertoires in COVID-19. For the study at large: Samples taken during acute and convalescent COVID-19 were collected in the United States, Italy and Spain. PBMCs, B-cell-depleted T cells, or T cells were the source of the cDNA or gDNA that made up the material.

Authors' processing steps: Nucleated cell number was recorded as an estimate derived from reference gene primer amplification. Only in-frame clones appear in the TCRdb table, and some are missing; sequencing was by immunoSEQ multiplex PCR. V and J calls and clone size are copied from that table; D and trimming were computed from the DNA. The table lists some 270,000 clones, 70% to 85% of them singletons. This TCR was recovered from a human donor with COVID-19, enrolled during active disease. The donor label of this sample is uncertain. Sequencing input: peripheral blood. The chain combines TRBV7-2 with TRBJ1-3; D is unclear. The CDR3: CASSLPRRDRNTIYF. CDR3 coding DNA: TGTGCCAGCAGCCTCCCAAGGAGGGATCGAAACACCATATATTTT.